The rows below give T cell receptor beta chains drawn from one sample of a study of tumor and adjacent non-tumor tissue in lung cancer. In TCRdb, the multiplex PCR reads were re-called with MiXCR into one record per CDR3 protein. The repertoire holds more than 75,000 distinct CDR3 sequences, with roughly 80% as singletons. Specimen: lung tumor tissue. The receptors were sampled from a woman aged 50 to 60 with non-small cell lung cancer. Both conserved end residues are part of each CDR3. Each record gives: clone size, V gene, D gene, J gene, CDR3 DNA, CDR3 protein. D genes are given only for firm matches. Size tells how often a clone was seen (once, few, many) or the class of an expanded clone, and some rows leave it out.

many,TRBV20-1,TRBD1,TRBJ1-5,TGCAGTGCCAGGGACGGGACAGTCAATCAGCCCCAGCATTTT,CSARDGTVNQPQHF
NA,TRBV28,NA,TRBJ2-7,TGTGCTAGCACGGGGGAGAGGGGGACCGAGCAGTACTTC,CASTGERGTEQYF
NA,TRBV10-3,NA,TRBJ1-6,TGTGCCATCAGTGAGGAGGAAGATTCACCCCTCCAATTT,CAISEEEDSPLQF
NA,TRBV28,TRBD1,TRBJ2-7,TGTGCTAGCATCCTCCACAGGGGAAGAATCTTCGAGCAGTACTTC,CASILHRGRIFEQYF
NA,TRBV4-2,NA,TRBJ1-4,TGTACCAGCAGCCAACATGACAGTGCAGCTAATGAAAAACTGTTTTTT,CTSSQHDSAANEKLFF
NA,TRBV10-3,NA,TRBJ1-2,TGTGCCATCCGGGCCTGGGTCCCCTATGGCTACACCTTC,CAIRAWVPYGYTF
NA,TRBV12-3/TRBV12-4,NA,TRBJ1-1,TGTGCCAGCAGTTTAGTGCAAGCCACTGAAGCTTTATTT,CASSLVQATEALF
many,TRBV15,NA,TRBJ1-5,TGTGCCACCAGCAGAGCTAGAATTAGTCAGCCCCAGCATTTT,CATSRARISQPQHF
few,TRBV11-2,NA,TRBJ1-1,TGTGCTAGCAACTCACGGTTCACTGAGGCTTTCTTT,CASNSRFTEAFF
NA,TRBV6-1,NA,TRBJ1-5,TGTGCCAGTAGTGGTACCTCATGGAACAATCAGCCCCAGCATTTT,CASSGTSWNNQPQHF
NA,TRBV4-2,NA,TRBJ1-2,TGTGCCAGCAGTCAACAGAGCTATGGCTACACCTTT,CASSQQSYGYTF
NA,TRBV11-1,TRBD1,TRBJ2-3,TGTGCCAGCAGCTTAGCGACCGGGACAGATGCGCAGTATTTT,CASSLATGTDAQYF
once,TRBV29-1,NA,TRBJ1-1,TGCAGCGTTGAGGCCCTGCAGGGTTACGCTGAAGCTTTGTTT,CSVEALQGYAEALF
NA,TRBV20-1,NA,TRBJ1-3,TGCAGTACTCGGGCACGGCAAAACACCATATATTTT,CSTRARQNTIYF
many,TRBV5-1,NA,TRBJ1-4,TGCGCCAGCAGCCCCGGGATATCGAATGAAAAACTGTTTTTT,CASSPGISNEKLFF
few,TRBV4-3,NA,TRBJ2-2,TGCGCCAGCAGCCAAGAACGAAACGTAGGCACCGGGGAGCTGTTTTTT,CASSQERNVGTGELFF
once,TRBV28,NA,TRBJ2-7,TGTGCCATCGGAAAGAGAACCGCAGGTGCCCCCTACGAGCACTACTTC,CAIGKRTAGAPYEHYF
NA,TRBV28,NA,TRBJ1-2,TGTGCTAGCAGTGCCGGGGAACGTGGGTATGGCTACACCTTC,CASSAGERGYGYTF
NA,TRBV20-1,NA,TRBJ2-3,TGCAGTGCCTTACGGGACTCCTTCACAGACACGCATTATTTT,CSALRDSFTDTHYF
NA,TRBV5-1,NA,TRBJ2-1,TGTGCCAGTAGCTTGGGAGGCAGAGAATACAATGAGCAGTTCTTC,CASSLGGREYNEQFF
NA,TRBV20-1,TRBD2,TRBJ2-2,TGCAGTGCGGCTAGACTAGCGGGAGGGCCCAGCACCGGGGATCTGTTTTTT,CSAARLAGGPSTGDLFF
NA,TRBV20-1,NA,TRBJ2-7,TGCAATGCCACCAGAGACTTGGTGCAATACGAGCAGTACTTC,CNATRDLVQYEQYF
NA,TRBV20-1,NA,TRBJ2-6,TGCAGTGCTAACCCCAGGGTCTCTGGGGCCAACGTCCTGACTTTC,CSANPRVSGANVLTF
NA,TRBV6-1,NA,TRBJ2-7,TGTGCCAGCAGTGCCCGGGACCACATCCACTACGAGGAGTACTTC,CASSARDHIHYEEYF
NA,TRBV6-1,NA,TRBJ2-5,TGTGCTACCAGTGAAATACGGGCGGAGACCCAGTACTTC,CATSEIRAETQYF
NA,TRBV12-3/TRBV12-4,NA,TRBJ1-1,TGTGCCATCAGTTTTTGGGGAAACACTGAAACTTTCTTT,CAISFWGNTETFF
medium-sized,TRBV20-1,TRBD1,TRBJ2-1,TGCAGTGCTAGAGACAGGGGGTGGTACGGGGAAAACAATGAGCAGTTCTTC,CSARDRGWYGENNEQFF
NA,TRBV12-3/TRBV12-4,NA,TRBJ2-2,TGTGCCAGCACCGTTCTCACGGGAGCGAACACCTGGGAGCTGTTATTT,CASTVLTGANTWELLF
few,TRBV28,NA,TRBJ1-5,TGTGCCAGCAGTAAGCATCAGGGTGGCAATCAGCCCCAGCATTTT,CASSKHQGGNQPQHF
NA,TRBV5-6,NA,TRBJ1-1,TGTGCCAGCAGCTTGTCGTCCTCCAGGCGGGAAGCTTTCTTT,CASSLSSSRREAFF
NA,TRBV4-1,NA,TRBJ2-1,TGCACCATCACAAAGGTGGTATTCCCGGCCTACAATGAGCAGTTCTTC,CTITKVVFPAYNEQFF
few,TRBV7-6,NA,TRBJ2-5,TGTGCCAGCAGCCCTAACACCCTTCAAGAGACCCAGTACTTC,CASSPNTLQETQYF
once,TRBV4-2,NA,TRBJ2-7,TGTGCCAGCAGCCCAGATATAAGTTCCCCGGTGTACGAGCAGTACTTC,CASSPDISSPVYEQYF
once,TRBV4-3,TRBD1,TRBJ1-1,TGCGCCAGCAGCGAAGACGATACGGAGGGGGCCAAAGCTTTCTTT,CASSEDDTEGAKAFF
NA,TRBV7-9,NA,TRBJ2-7,TGTGCCGGCAGCTTAGGCGCAGAAAACTACGAGCAGTACTTC,CAGSLGAENYEQYF
NA,TRBV19,NA,TRBJ2-6,TGTGCCAGAAGTGGGTGGCAGGGGGGTTTTTCTGGGGCCAACGTCCTGACTTTC,CARSGWQGGFSGANVLTF
once,TRBV24-1,NA,TRBJ2-3,TGTGCCACCAGTGACGTAAGGTCATATACGCAATATTTT,CATSDVRSYTQYF
NA,TRBV6-5,TRBD2,TRBJ2-2,TGTGCCGACAGTTACTCGACTAGCCAGCTCGGGGAGCTGTTTTTT,CADSYSTSQLGELFF
once,TRBV20-1,NA,TRBJ2-7,TGCAGTGCTATGACAATAGGCGAGCAATACTTC,CSAMTIGEQYF
NA,TRBV29-1,NA,TRBJ2-6,TGCAGCATTGTTGCAGAGAGCTCTGGGGCCGACGTCCTGACTTTC,CSIVAESSGADVLTF
NA,TRBV20-1,NA,TRBJ2-7,TGCAGTGCAAAACCCGGGCAGGTTGACTACGAGCAGTACTTC,CSAKPGQVDYEQYF
NA,TRBV20-1,TRBD2,TRBJ2-1,TGCTGTGCTACCGGACTAGCGGTAGTAACCTACAATGAGCAGTTCTTC,CCATGLAVVTYNEQFF
once,TRBV11-1,TRBD1,TRBJ2-3,TGTGCTAGAAGAGGGACAGGGATGGATACGCACTATTTT,CARRGTGMDTHYF
many,TRBV28,TRBD1,TRBJ1-1,TGTGCCAGCAGTTTATTCGACAGGGTCACTGAAGCTTTCTTT,CASSLFDRVTEAFF
NA,TRBV20-1,NA,TRBJ2-7,TGCAGTGTTAGAGGCAGGACTGGGTGGACCTACGAGCAGTACTTC,CSVRGRTGWTYEQYF
many,TRBV24-1,NA,TRBJ2-1,TGTGCCACCAGTGGAGAACAGGTTAACAATGAGCAGTTCTTC,CATSGEQVNNEQFF
many,TRBV28,TRBD1,TRBJ1-2,TGTGCCAGCAGTGATGGGACAGGGAAGAGTGGCTACACCTTC,CASSDGTGKSGYTF
NA,TRBV6-1,NA,TRBJ1-1,TGTGCCAGCAGACCGGGACTGCGAACAACTGAAGTTTTCTTT,CASRPGLRTTEVFF
once,TRBV10-3,NA,TRBJ2-1,TGTGCCATCAGTGGCGAAGGGGGATTCAATGAGCAGTTGTTC,CAISGEGGFNEQLF
NA,TRBV6-6,NA,TRBJ1-6,TGTGCCAACAGTTACTTTTTATCAAACCGTAATCCACCCCTCCACTTT,CANSYFLSNRNPPLHF
NA,TRBV24-1,NA,TRBJ2-3,TGTGCCACCAGTGACACGACTACTAAGGGCACAGATAAGCAGTATTTT,CATSDTTTKGTDKQYF
few,TRBV12-3/TRBV12-4,NA,TRBJ2-2,TGTGCCAACAATTTCCCCGGGGAGCTGTTTTTT,CANNFPGELFF
NA,TRBV11-2,TRBD2,TRBJ2-1,TGTGCCAGGAACTTTATAGCGGGAGGAGACAATGAGCAGTTCTTT,CARNFIAGGDNEQFF
NA,TRBV28,NA,TRBJ2-5,TGTGCTAGCAGTCCCCCCATTAGCGGAGTAAGAGAGACCCAGTACTTC,CASSPPISGVRETQYF
NA,TRBV20-1,NA,TRBJ2-3,TGCAGTGCTAGGAGGGCTATTAACTCAGATACACAGTATTTT,CSARRAINSDTQYF
NA,TRBV20-1,TRBD2,TRBJ2-1,TGCAGTGCGTCCGCGACTAGCAGGAGATCTATAAATGAGCAGTTCTTC,CSASATSRRSINEQFF